The rows below give T cell receptor beta chains drawn from one sample of a study of T cell repertoires in ileal Crohn's disease. Some clones are missing from TCRdb's copy, which holds only in-frame ones; the method was immunoSEQ multiplex PCR. The sample has 8,000 to 9,500 clones, 85% seen once. Sequencing was done on a sample of ileal tissue. Source of these receptors: an adult with Crohn's disease. Both conserved end residues are part of each CDR3. A D gene is named only where the DNA matches it firmly. Clone size is shown for a subset of rows, as once, few, many or a class of expanded clone.

d_gene,j_gene,abundance,v_gene,CDR3nt,CDR3aa
TRBD1,TRBJ1-5,.,TRBV19,TGTGCCAGTAGGGACTCCGGACAGGGAGGGAGTCAGCCCCAGCATTTT,CASRDSGQGGSQPQHF
TRBD1,TRBJ1-1,once,TRBV28,TGTGCCACCAGGACAGGGGGCGATAGCGCTGAAGCTTTCTTT,CATRTGGDSAEAFF
.,TRBJ1-2,.,TRBV7-9,TGTGCCAGCAGCCAAACACCAGGGATCTATGGCTACACCTTC,CASSQTPGIYGYTF
.,TRBJ1-5,.,TRBV4-1,TGCGCCAGCAGCCAAGGGATAGGTCAGCCCCAGCATTTT,CASSQGIGQPQHF
TRBD1,TRBJ1-2,.,TRBV6-6,TGTGCCAGCAGTCGACAGGGGGCGGAGTATGGCTACACCTTC,CASSRQGAEYGYTF
TRBD1,TRBJ1-4,few,TRBV5-1,TGCGCCAGCAGCTTGGCCGCCAGGGGGAATGAAAAACTGTTTTTT,CASSLAARGNEKLFF
TRBD1,TRBJ2-1,.,TRBV11-1,TGTGCCAGCAATTCGGGACAGGGCTCCTACAATGAGCAGTTCTTC,CASNSGQGSYNEQFF
TRBD1,TRBJ1-5,.,TRBV6-1,TGTGCCAGCAGTACAGGGGTGGAGTACCAGCCCCAGCATTTT,CASSTGVEYQPQHF
.,TRBJ2-1,.,TRBV5-1,TGCGCCAGCACCGACAGTCAAAATGAGCAGTTCTTC,CASTDSQNEQFF
TRBD1,TRBJ2-2,.,TRBV5-1,TGCGCCAGCAGCCGGACAGGGGAAAACACCGGGGAGCTGTTTTTT,CASSRTGENTGELFF
TRBD1,TRBJ1-1,.,TRBV5-4,TGTGCCAGCAGCTCCCTCGACAGGGACACTGAAGCTTTCTTT,CASSSLDRDTEAFF
.,TRBJ2-1,.,TRBV14,TGTGCCAGCAGCCATAAAAACAGGGCCTTCTCCTACAATGAGCAGTTCTTC,CASSHKNRAFSYNEQFF
.,TRBJ1-3,.,TRBV18,TGTGCCAGCTCACCAGGGAGTATGTCTGGAAACACCATATATTTT,CASSPGSMSGNTIYF
.,TRBJ2-3,once,TRBV5-5,TGTGCCAGCAGCCGATTCGACCGCACAGATACGCAGTATTTT,CASSRFDRTDTQYF
TRBD2,TRBJ2-1,.,TRBV2,TGTGCCAGCAGCGCGCGGGGGAGCGGCTACAATGAGCAGTTCTTC,CASSARGSGYNEQFF
TRBD2,TRBJ2-3,.,TRBV6-1,TGTGCCAGCAGTGAATCATGGGCGGGAGGAACAGATACGCAGTATTTT,CASSESWAGGTDTQYF
TRBD2,TRBJ2-1,.,TRBV18,TGTGCCAGCTCACCGCTAGCGGGGGCCTCCCTTAATGAGCAGTTCTTC,CASSPLAGASLNEQFF
.,TRBJ2-1,once,TRBV7-3,TGTGCCAGCAGCTTATACCCCCCCGGCGTTAAGAATGGGAATGAGCAGTTCTTC,CASSLYPPGVKNGNEQFF
TRBD2,TRBJ2-1,.,TRBV6-4,TGTGCCAGCAGTATTAGCGCGGGAGGGTCTGGCCATGAGCAGTTCTTC,CASSISAGGSGHEQFF
TRBD1,TRBJ1-6,once,TRBV7-2,TGTGCCAGCAGTTCAACAGGGGCTAATTCACCCCTCCACTTT,CASSSTGANSPLHF
TRBD2,TRBJ2-7,.,TRBV23-1,TGCGCCAGCACCACCTTTCTAGCGGGGGGCGACATTTCCTACGAGCAGTACTTC,CASTTFLAGGDISYEQYF
.,TRBJ1-5,.,TRBV6-6,TGTGCCAGCAGTTCGCCCGGGAGCCAGCATTTT,CASSSPGSQHF
.,TRBJ2-3,.,TRBV5-1,TGCGCCAGCAGCCCCGACGGGGCCGGCACAGATACGCAGTATTTT,CASSPDGAGTDTQYF
.,TRBJ1-1,.,TRBV11-2,TGTGCCAGCACCAAAATCGGAGGGCAGGGAGGGTATAGGACTGAAGCTTTCTTT,CASTKIGGQGGYRTEAFF
TRBD2,TRBJ2-1,.,TRBV7-3,TGTGCCAGCAGCTCCAGCGGGAGTGGCAATGAGCAGTTCTTC,CASSSSGSGNEQFF
.,TRBJ2-7,.,TRBV27,TGTGCCAGCAGTCCCGTCCCCCCCTACGAGCAGTACTTC,CASSPVPPYEQYF
.,TRBJ2-3,few,TRBV29-1,TGCAGCGTCCGGACAAGGAATACGCAGTATTTT,CSVRTRNTQYF
.,TRBJ1-2,.,TRBV30,TGTGCCTGGAGTGCAGATAACAAGGGCTACACCTTC,CAWSADNKGYTF
.,TRBJ2-1,.,TRBV6-6,TGTGCCAGCAGTTCGTCCCAACCGGACAATGAGCAGTTCTTC,CASSSSQPDNEQFF
.,TRBJ2-7,.,TRBV19,TGTGCCAGTAGTATAGTTTTAGGGACCTACGAGCAGTACTTC,CASSIVLGTYEQYF
TRBD1,TRBJ1-1,.,TRBV12-5,TGTGCTAGTGCCCAAGGGACAGGGCAGGGGAACACTGAAGCTTTCTTT,CASAQGTGQGNTEAFF
TRBD1,TRBJ1-3,.,TRBV13,TGTGCCAGCAGCCTCCGGACAGGGCTAGTCCTAGACACCATATATTTT,CASSLRTGLVLDTIYF
.,TRBJ1-1,once,TRBV30,TGTGCCTGGAGTGTCTGGGGATCCAAAAACACTGAAGCTTTCTTT,CAWSVWGSKNTEAFF
.,TRBJ1-5,.,TRBV6-6,TGTGCCAGCAGTTACCACCTCGGGGGCGCGGGCCAGCCCCAGCATTTT,CASSYHLGGAGQPQHF
.,TRBJ1-3,.,TRBV9,TGTGCCAGCAGCGTAGGGGCAGGGCAGACTGGAAACACCATATATTTT,CASSVGAGQTGNTIYF
.,TRBJ2-1,.,TRBV7-9,TGTGCCAGCAGCCCGCAGGGAAGCCCTTACAATGAGCAGTTCTTC,CASSPQGSPYNEQFF
TRBD1,TRBJ1-3,once,TRBV7-7,TGTGCCAGCAGCTTAGGGACAGGGACGGGAAACACCATATATTTT,CASSLGTGTGNTIYF
.,TRBJ2-1,.,TRBV2,TGTGCCAGCAGTGCCGGGCGGCCCCAAGGGGTGGTGCAGTTCTTC,CASSAGRPQGVVQFF
TRBD2,TRBJ2-7,few,TRBV6-6,TGTGCCAGCAGTTACCTGGGAGGGTACGAGCAGTACTTC,CASSYLGGYEQYF